The rows below give T cell receptor beta chains drawn from one sample of a study of response to subunit inactivated influenza vaccine. One entry per CDR3 protein, called by TCRdb with MiXCR from the RT-PCR reads. The top ten hold 9.5% to 13% of the sample, which has roughly 790,000 distinct CDR3 sequences, around 20% seen once. Material: PBMCs from blood, obtained roughly 5 days after vaccination. All receptors come from a man in his fifties who received an inactivated influenza vaccine. CDR3s include the opening cysteine and the closing phenylalanine or tryptophan. Each record gives: CDR3 DNA, CDR3 protein, V gene, clone size, J gene, D gene, CDR3 length. D genes are given only for firm matches. A row's size may be missing; if present it is once, few, many or a size class.

cdr3_nt: TGTGCCAGCAGGGCTCATACAGGGTATTCTAACTATGGCTACACCTTC; cdr3_aa: CASRAHTGYSNYGYTF; v_call: TRBV6-1; clone_size: few; j_call: TRBJ1-2; d_call: -; cdr3_length: 16
cdr3_nt: TGCAGCGTTGAAGGCTCGTCTAGCGGGGGTTGGGGGGAGACCCAGTACTTC; cdr3_aa: CSVEGSSSGGWGETQYF; v_call: TRBV29-1; clone_size: -; j_call: TRBJ2-5; d_call: TRBD2; cdr3_length: 17
cdr3_nt: TGTGCCAGCAGCTTAGCGGGTCGTGGGGGAACGGGGGGAGCCTACGAGCAGTACTTC; cdr3_aa: CASSLAGRGGTGGAYEQYF; v_call: TRBV7-2; clone_size: -; j_call: TRBJ2-7; d_call: TRBD2; cdr3_length: 19
cdr3_nt: TGTGCCAGCAGTGACTCTTGGACTAGCGGCACAGATACGCAGTATTTT; cdr3_aa: CASSDSWTSGTDTQYF; v_call: TRBV6-4; clone_size: -; j_call: TRBJ2-3; d_call: TRBD2; cdr3_length: 16
cdr3_nt: TGTGCCAGCAGTGCTACCGGGACAGGGGCTATTGTGCAGTTCTTC; cdr3_aa: CASSATGTGAIVQFF; v_call: TRBV6-1; clone_size: -; j_call: TRBJ2-1; d_call: TRBD1; cdr3_length: 15
cdr3_nt: TGTGCCACCAGTGCCTCCCCCCGGGACAGGGGTGGTGAGCAGTTCTTC; cdr3_aa: CATSASPRDRGGEQFF; v_call: TRBV24-1; clone_size: many; j_call: TRBJ2-1; d_call: TRBD1; cdr3_length: 16
cdr3_nt: TGTGCCAGCAGCACCGGACAGGGAGGTCCCCCTACCCCTGGAAACACCATATATTTT; cdr3_aa: CASSTGQGGPPTPGNTIYF; v_call: TRBV4-2; clone_size: few; j_call: TRBJ1-3; d_call: TRBD1; cdr3_length: 19
cdr3_nt: TGTGCCAGCAGCAAAAGTCGACAGGGCGTTTCATACGAGACCCAGTACTTC; cdr3_aa: CASSKSRQGVSYETQYF; v_call: TRBV21-1; clone_size: -; j_call: TRBJ2-5; d_call: -; cdr3_length: 17
cdr3_nt: TGCGCCAGCAGCCAAGATAGTCAGCCTAATTCACCCCTCCACTTT; cdr3_aa: CASSQDSQPNSPLHF; v_call: TRBV4-3; clone_size: -; j_call: TRBJ1-6; d_call: -; cdr3_length: 15
cdr3_nt: TGTGCCAGTACCTCCAGGACAGGGGCCGTAGGGCAGCCCCAGCATTTT; cdr3_aa: CASTSRTGAVGQPQHF; v_call: TRBV19; clone_size: -; j_call: TRBJ1-5; d_call: TRBD1; cdr3_length: 16
cdr3_nt: TGTGCCAGCAGCTTAGCAGTAGGGGTTGACTCACCCCTCCACTTT; cdr3_aa: CASSLAVGVDSPLHF; v_call: TRBV7-2; clone_size: -; j_call: TRBJ1-6; d_call: -; cdr3_length: 15
cdr3_nt: TGTGCCAGCGGCCGGAATCAGCCCCAGCATTTT; cdr3_aa: CASGRNQPQHF; v_call: TRBV12-3/TRBV12-4; clone_size: many; j_call: TRBJ1-5; d_call: -; cdr3_length: 11
cdr3_nt: TGTGCCAGCAGCCATCCAGAGACCCAGTACTTC; cdr3_aa: CASSHPETQYF; v_call: TRBV6-2/TRBV6-3; clone_size: -; j_call: TRBJ2-5; d_call: -; cdr3_length: 11
cdr3_nt: TGTGCCAGCAGCGTAGCGGGTAGCGGGAGCCCGTACCAAGAGACCCAGTACTTC; cdr3_aa: CASSVAGSGSPYQETQYF; v_call: TRBV9; clone_size: few; j_call: TRBJ2-5; d_call: TRBD2; cdr3_length: 18
cdr3_nt: TGCAGCGTTGAATTAATGACTAGCGGGGGGTACAATGAGCAGTTCTTC; cdr3_aa: CSVELMTSGGYNEQFF; v_call: TRBV29-1; clone_size: many; j_call: TRBJ2-1; d_call: TRBD2; cdr3_length: 16
cdr3_nt: TGCGCCAGCAGCGACAGGGGGTCTTACAATGAGCAGTTCTTC; cdr3_aa: CASSDRGSYNEQFF; v_call: TRBV5-1; clone_size: few; j_call: TRBJ2-1; d_call: TRBD1; cdr3_length: 14
cdr3_nt: TGTGCCAGCAGCCCCGATGGAAGAGGACTAGTGGGGCAGTTCTTC; cdr3_aa: CASSPDGRGLVGQFF; v_call: TRBV7-2; clone_size: few; j_call: TRBJ2-1; d_call: TRBD2; cdr3_length: 15
cdr3_nt: TGCAGTGCTAGCCGGGCCTCGATTAGGGAGACCCAGTACTTC; cdr3_aa: CSASRASIRETQYF; v_call: TRBV20-1; clone_size: -; j_call: TRBJ2-5; d_call: -; cdr3_length: 14
cdr3_nt: TGTGCCAGCTCACGGTACCCAAAAACTGGAACAAATGAGCAGTTCTTC; cdr3_aa: CASSRYPKTGTNEQFF; v_call: TRBV6-1; clone_size: -; j_call: TRBJ2-1; d_call: -; cdr3_length: 16
cdr3_nt: TGTGCCAGCACCCTACCGGGACAGGGGATTAATGAGCAGTTCTTC; cdr3_aa: CASTLPGQGINEQFF; v_call: TRBV6-1; clone_size: -; j_call: TRBJ2-1; d_call: TRBD1; cdr3_length: 15
cdr3_nt: TGTGCCAGCAGCCCGGGACAGTACACAGATACGCAGTATTTT; cdr3_aa: CASSPGQYTDTQYF; v_call: TRBV7-6; clone_size: -; j_call: TRBJ2-3; d_call: TRBD1; cdr3_length: 14
cdr3_nt: TGCAGTGCTAGAAGCCTGGCCCACACCGGGGAGCTGTTTTTT; cdr3_aa: CSARSLAHTGELFF; v_call: TRBV20-1; clone_size: -; j_call: TRBJ2-2; d_call: -; cdr3_length: 14